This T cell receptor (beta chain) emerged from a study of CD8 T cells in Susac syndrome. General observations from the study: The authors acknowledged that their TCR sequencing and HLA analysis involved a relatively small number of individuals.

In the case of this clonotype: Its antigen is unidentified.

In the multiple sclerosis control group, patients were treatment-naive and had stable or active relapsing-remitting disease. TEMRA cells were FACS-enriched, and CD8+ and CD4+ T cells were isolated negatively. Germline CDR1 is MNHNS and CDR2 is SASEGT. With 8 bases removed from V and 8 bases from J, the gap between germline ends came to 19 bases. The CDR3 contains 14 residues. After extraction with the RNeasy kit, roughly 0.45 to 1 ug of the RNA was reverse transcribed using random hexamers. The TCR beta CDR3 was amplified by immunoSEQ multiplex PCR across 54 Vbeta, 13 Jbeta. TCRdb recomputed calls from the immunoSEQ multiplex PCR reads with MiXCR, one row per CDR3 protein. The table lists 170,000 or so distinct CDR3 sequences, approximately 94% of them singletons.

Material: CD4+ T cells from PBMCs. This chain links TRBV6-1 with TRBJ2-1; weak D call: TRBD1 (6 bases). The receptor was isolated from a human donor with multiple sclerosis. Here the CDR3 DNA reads TGTGCCAGCCGGATGATAGGGGGTTCGTATGAGCAGTTCTTC. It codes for CASRMIGGSYEQFF.